What follows describes a single TCR beta chain. Its antigen is undetermined. For the second PCR, which ran for about 6 to 11 cycles, a sample-barcoded 5' primer and a J-beta primer mix were used. TCRdb re-derived calls from the 5' RACE reads in MiXCR, one entry per CDR3 protein. The data show fewer than 900,000 distinct CDR3 sequences, roughly two fifths seen once. This sample was taken from a study of blood T cells in healthy people across ages. Notes on the study in general: CMV infection status of these donors was not known.

This sequence originates from a woman aged 60-75 years in good health. The sequenced sample consisted of blood.

Here the CDR3 reads CASSPRAGTGDDTQYF. The CDR3, as DNA: TGTGCCAGCAGCCCCCGTGCCGGGACAGGGGACGATACGCAGTATTTT. The chain employs TRBV14 and TRBJ2-3; 10 positions agree with TRBD1. The CDR3 has 16 amino acids. Germline-derived CDR1 and CDR2 are SGHDN and FVKESK. J was trimmed by 6 bases and V by 4 bases; bases with no gene match: 10.